Described below is a single TCR beta chain sequence and its context. The antigen is undetermined. This entry comes from a study of cytomegalovirus exposure and HLA in healthy donors. It was with 60 Vbeta and 13 Jbeta primers that the PCR ran. Sequencing used immunoSEQ multiplex PCR; TCRdb keeps in-frame clones, though not all of them. The data show about 110,000 clones, around 70% seen once. Trimming stripped 5 bases from V and 5 bases from J, with 15 bases between. The CDR3 length is 13 residues. The V gene's germline CDR1 is GTSNPN and CDR2 SVGIG (reference sequence). Study-wide results and limits: Associated with HLA alleles at 0.05 false discovery rate in a later analysis were around 15,000 TCR beta sequences. CMV serostatus was the sole immune exposure data available. Investigators reported approximately 150 TCR beta chains as tied to cytomegalovirus. The authors confirmed in vitro that three CMV-associated chains were specific for CMV antigens.

Material: PBMCs. The chain is built from TRBV30 and TRBJ2-5, with a possible D match to TRBD2 (6 bases). This TCR was sampled from a boy aged 5-17 years in good health and CMV-seronegative. The CDR3 DNA sequence: TGTGCCTGGGCCCCACTAGCCCCGGAGACCCAGTACTTC. Encoded protein: CAWAPLAPETQYF.